Below are 10 T cell receptor beta chains sequenced from a single sample in a study of control samples from healthy donors and cancer patients. Data came from immunoSEQ multiplex PCR; TCRdb stores just in-frame clones and leaves some out. The sample contains fewer than 70,000 clones, around 94% of which appear only once. Specimen: blood. Receptors were obtained from a man under 40 in good health.

As for this clone: At one end the junction does not follow the germline gene, possibly because of a read error. The chain is built from TRBV9 and TRBJ2-1; possible D gene TRBD1, 7 bases. Per the germline V gene, CDR1 is SGDLS and CDR2 is YYNGEE. CDR3 size: 14 residues. The CDR3 sequence: CASTVGGGLSEQFF. The CDR3 DNA reads TGTGCCAGCACCGTAGGAGGGGGCCTGAGTGAGCAGTTCTTC.

This sequence joins TRBV7-8 and TRBJ1-1; tentatively, D is TRBD1 (5 bases). Germline CDR1 is SGHVS and CDR2 is FQNEAQ. The CDR3 consists of 14 residues. V dropped 1 base and J dropped 4 bases, with 10 bases sitting between them. Written as DNA, the CDR3 is TGTGCCAGCAGCTTAGGAGCTCAGGGCACTGAAGCTTTCTTT. It specifies CASSLGAQGTEAFF. Variable domain in full (rest from reference TRBV7-8 and TRBJ1-1): GAGVSQSPRYKVAKRGQDVALRCDPISGHVSLFWYQQALGQGPEFLTYFQNEAQLDKSGLPSDRFFAERPEGSVSTLKIQRTQQEDSAVYLCASSLGAQGTEAFFGQGTRLTVV.

The J gene is TRBJ1-6, the V gene TRBV30, with D perhaps TRBD1 (5 bases). From germline, CDR1 is GTSNPN and CDR2 SVGIG (reference sequence). The CDR3 extends over 15 amino acids. The V and J ends lost 2 bases and 5 bases respectively, with 13 bases between them. DNA for the CDR3: TGTGCCTGGAGTTCCCAGGGCAGCAATAATTCACCCCTCCACTTT. It encodes CAWSSQGSNNSPLHF.

V and J are TRBV30 and TRBJ1-2; D unclear. Germline V gene data show CDR1 as GTSNPN and CDR2 as SVGIG (reference sequence). V dropped 1 base and J dropped 4 bases, with 7 bases sitting between them. The CDR3 has 12 amino acids. The CDR3 is CAWSASTYGYTF. The DNA for the CDR3 is TGTGCCTGGAGTGCGAGTACCTATGGCTACACCTTC.

This clone was detected a few times. The chain links TRBV6-4 to TRBJ2-1; 10 bases align to TRBD2. Germline V gene sequence: CDR1 MRHNA, CDR2 SNTAGT. The trim removed 3 bases at V and 6 bases at J, leaving 2 bases unmatched. CDR3 length: 14 amino acids. The CDR3 loop is CASSETSGPNEQFF. CDR3 in DNA: TGTGCCAGCAGTGAGACTAGCGGGCCCAATGAGCAGTTCTTC.

A word on this clone: The junction shows a germline mismatch at one end, possibly a read error. The rearrangement links TRBV30 to TRBJ1-1; D call uncertain. The CDR3 has 12 residues. Germline values: CDR1 GTSNPN, CDR2 SVGIG (reference sequence). CDR3 protein: CAWSVGSVRKIF. The CDR3 coding sequence is TGTGCCTGGAGTGTGGGGTCTGTACGCAAAATCTTT.

The chain has TRBV5-8 and TRBJ1-4, with D perhaps matching TRBD1 (5 bases). CDR3 length equals 14 residues. Germline CDR1 is SGHTS and CDR2 is YDEGEE. V lost 4 bases and J lost 5, with 12 bases in between. As DNA, the CDR3 is TGTGCCAGCAGCGCAGGGATCGGCAATGAAAAACTGTTTTTT. Translation: CASSAGIGNEKLFF. Full variable domain (missing parts from reference TRBV5-8 and TRBJ1-4): EAGVTQSPTHLIKTRGQQATLRCSPISGHTSVYWYQQALGLGLQFLLWYDEGEERNRGNFPPRFSGRQFPNYSSELNVNALELEDSALYLCASSAGIGNEKLFFGSGTQLSVL.

This sequence joins TRBV4-1 and TRBJ1-6; D may be TRBD1 (6 bases). Germline assignment: CDR1 MGHRA and CDR2 YSYEKL. The CDR3 has 16 residues. V was clipped by 1 base and J by 10 bases, with 17 bases between them. CDR3 loop: CASSQGLQGGRSPLHF. In nucleotides, the CDR3 is TGCGCCAGCAGCCAAGGATTACAGGGTGGTCGGTCACCCCTCCACTTT.

J is TRBJ1-5 and V is TRBV7-9; TRBD1 matches 8 bases. This CDR3 region has 16 residues. The germline V gene has CDR1 SEHNR and CDR2 FQNEAQ (reference sequence). The V gene end was trimmed by 1 base and the J gene end by 3 bases; junction bases not matched to a gene: 5. The CDR3 DNA reads TGTGCCAGCAGCTTAGGACAGGGGATGGTCAATCAGCCCCAGCATTTT. Its protein is CASSLGQGMVNQPQHF. The full variable domain, completed using reference TRBV7-9 and TRBJ1-5, is DTGVSQNPRHKITKRGQNVTFRCDPISEHNRLYWYRQTLGQGPEFLTYFQNEAQLEKSRLLSDRFSAERPKGSFSTLEIQRTEQGDSAMYLCASSLGQGMVNQPQHFGDGTRLSIL.

This chain uses TRBV4-1 with TRBJ2-7, with TRBD2 matching 7 bases. Per germline, CDR1 MGHRA and CDR2 YSYEKL. This CDR3 has 12 residues. V shed 6 bases and J 7 bases; nucleotides not matched to a gene: 6. The CDR3, as DNA: TGCGCCAGCAGAGGGCGGGAGTGGGAGCAGTACTTC. Translation gives CASRGREWEQYF.